This T cell receptor (beta chain) was found in a study of CD8 T cells in Susac syndrome. Study-level points and caveats: The study's TCR sequencing and HLA analysis drew on a certain number of individuals. That number was acknowledged as relatively small.

The V and J ends lost 8 bases and 2 bases respectively, with 16 bases between them. Germline V gene lookup returns CDR1 MDHEN and CDR2 SYDVKM. The CDR3 runs to 14 residues. There are a few counts of this clonotype. Its antigen is still unknown. Random hexamers were used to reverse transcribe the RNA input (about 0.45 to 1 ug). In TCRdb, the immunoSEQ multiplex PCR reads were re-called with MiXCR into one record per CDR3 protein. The sample has 400,000 or so distinct CDR3 sequences, approximately 85% seen once. The multiple sclerosis controls comprised treatment-naive patients whose relapsing-remitting disease was stable or active.

The TCR was taken from a human donor with multiple sclerosis. The specimen sequenced was CD8+ T cells from PBMCs. This chain uses TRBV28 with TRBJ2-7, with a weak D call TRBD2 (5 bases). The CDR3 reads CASGVIWETYEQYF. The CDR3 nucleotides read TGTGCCAGCGGCGTGATCTGGGAGACCTACGAGCAGTACTTC.